Each of the 15 T cell receptor beta chains below was sequenced from the same sample in a study of T-cell reconstitution after alpha-beta-depleted transplantation in children. Preparation of the TCRbeta library was carried out with unique molecular identifiers. TCRdb reanalysed the PCR reads using MiXCR and keeps one entry per CDR3 protein. This table has tens of thousands of distinct CDR3 sequences, over 4.5% appearing once. The specimen was PBMCs, mostly from graft donor cells, collected 180 days after TCRalphabeta/CD19-depleted stem cell transplant. These receptors all stem from a boy under two years old who had a stem cell transplant for acute myeloid leukemia, so the T cells may come from the graft donor.

This clonotype appeared many times. The genes are TRBV12-3 or TRBV12-4 and TRBJ1-4, with D perhaps matching TRBD1 (5 bases). Trimming stripped 7 bases from V and 5 bases from J, with 14 bases between. This CDR3 spans 14 amino acids. The CDR3 nucleotides are TGTGCCAGCACCGGGGACGGCCAGAATGAAAAACTGTTTTTT. This sequence encodes CASTGDGQNEKLFF.

This clonotype showed up many times. The chain couples TRBV20-1 to TRBJ1-5; D is possibly TRBD1 (5 bases). The CDR3 covers 15 residues. The ends were cut back, 6 bases at V and 8 bases at J, with 23 bases in the middle. Germline loops: CDR1 DFQATT, CDR2 SNEGSKA (reference sequence). CDR3 in DNA: TGCAGTGCCTCCCGATTGGGACTAACCGATGAGCCCCAGCATTTT. It encodes CSASRLGLTDEPQHF.

The table lists this clonotype with many counts. The chain employs TRBV7-2 and TRBJ1-1; tentative D call: TRBD1 (6 bases). The V end lost 6 bases, the J end lost 1 base, and 12 bases lay between the germline ends. The CDR3 totals 14 residues. CDR1 and CDR2 from the germline V gene are SGHTA and FQGNSA. The CDR3 protein is CASRRRGENTEAFF. CDR3 in DNA: TGTGCCAGCAGGAGAAGGGGGGAGAACACTGAAGCTTTCTTT. Combining the CDR3 with reference TRBV7-2 and TRBJ1-1 gives the whole variable domain GAGVSQSPSNKVTEKGKDVELRCDPISGHTALYWYRQSLGQGLEFLIYFQGNSAPDKSGLPSDRFSAERTGGSVSTLTIQRTQQEDSAVYLCASRRRGENTEAFFGQGTRLTVV.

J is TRBJ2-2 and V is TRBV13, with 7 bases lining up with TRBD1. Germline V gene lookup returns CDR1 PRHDT and CDR2 FYEKMQ (reference sequence). The CDR3 totals 18 residues. J lost 1 base, V lost 10 bases, and 18 bases had no gene match. CDR3 loop: CAICLPRRGGLNTGELFF. The CDR3 region has the DNA TGTGCCATCTGTCTCCCACGTCGAGGGGGCTTGAACACCGGGGAGCTGTTTTTT.

At least ten counts were recorded for this clonotype. This chain links TRBV5-1 with TRBJ2-2; D is perhaps TRBD1 (6 bases). CDR1 SGHRS and CDR2 YFSETQ come from the germline V gene. V lost 0 bases and J 0 bases, leaving 9 bases between the germline ends. The CDR3 sequence is 16 residues long. The CDR3 loop is CASSLGPGANTGELFF. CDR3 nucleotide sequence: TGCGCCAGCAGCTTGGGGCCAGGGGCGAACACCGGGGAGCTGTTTTTT.

There are many counts of this clonotype. The chain uses TRBV7-8 and TRBJ1-1; 9 bases line up with TRBD1. The J segment lost 3 bases and the V segment lost 2 bases, leaving 4 bases of the junction unmatched. The CDR3 spans 15 residues. From germline, CDR1 is SGHVS and CDR2 FQNEAQ. DNA of the CDR3: TGTGCCAGCAGCTTATGGGGACAGGGTTACACTGAAGCTTTCTTT. It specifies CASSLWGQGYTEAFF.

This clonotype has ten or more counts. V and J are TRBV5-1 and TRBJ1-2, with D possibly TRBD1 on 6 matching bases. In germline, CDR1 is SGHRS, CDR2 YFSETQ. This CDR3 is built from 15 residues. V lost 7 bases and J 1 base, leaving 17 bases between the germline ends. This chain's CDR3 is CASHGALQGNYGYTF. The CDR3, as DNA: TGCGCCAGCCACGGAGCCCTACAGGGTAACTATGGCTACACCTTC.

This clonotype occurred many times. The chain combines TRBV7-2 with TRBJ1-1; TRBD1 is a possible D gene (6 bases). Germline V gene sequence: CDR1 SGHTA, CDR2 FQGNSA. Trimming cost V 5 bases and J 3 bases, with 16 bases left between them. This CDR3 has 15 residues. The CDR3 coding sequence is TGTGCCAGCAGCCCTAGGACAGCTACTTACACTGAAGCTTTCTTT. This sequence encodes CASSPRTATYTEAFF.

This clonotype was seen ten or more times. The chain uses TRBV2 and TRBJ2-7, with TRBD1 matching over 9 bases. The V gene end was trimmed by 2 bases and the J gene end by 4 bases; junction bases not matched to a gene: 3. CDR1 SNHLY and CDR2 FYNNEI come from the germline V gene. The CDR3 covers 14 residues. The CDR3 protein is CASSERTGDYEQYF. The CDR3 DNA is TGTGCCAGCAGTGAACGGACAGGGGATTACGAGCAGTACTTC. Together with reference TRBV2 and TRBJ2-7, the CDR3 gives the full variable domain: EPEVTQTPSHQVTQMGQEVILRCVPISNHLYFYWYRQILGQKVEFLVSFYNNEISEKSEIFDDQFSVERPDGSNFTLKIRSTKLEDSAMYFCASSERTGDYEQYFGPGTRLTVT.

This clonotype was found many times. The J gene is TRBJ2-1, the V gene TRBV5-1, with a weak D call TRBD2 (6 bases). CDR3 length: 15 residues. Germline V gene data show CDR1 as SGHRS and CDR2 as YFSETQ. Trimming removed 0 bases from V and 2 bases from J, with 9 bases in between. The CDR3 sequence: CASSLGGAAYNEQFF. The CDR3 DNA sequence: TGCGCCAGCAGCTTGGGCGGGGCGGCCTACAATGAGCAGTTCTTC.

The sample holds many counts of this clonotype. J is TRBJ2-4 and V is TRBV30; D remains ambiguous. Deletions cut 2 bases from V and 0 bases from J, with 11 bases between. The CDR3 contains 15 residues. The germline V gene has CDR1 GTSNPN and CDR2 SVGIG (reference sequence). This chain's CDR3 is CAWSRQAIAKNIQYF. The CDR3 nucleotides are TGTGCCTGGAGTAGGCAGGCCATAGCCAAAAACATTCAGTACTTC.

This clonotype came up many times. The chain joins TRBV14 to TRBJ1-2; D gene ambiguous. Germline assignment: CDR1 SGHDN and CDR2 FVKESK. The CDR3 loop spans 11 amino acids. V dropped 0 bases and J dropped 8 bases, with 4 bases sitting between them. CDR3 amino acids: CASSQDRGYTF. The CDR3 nucleotides read TGTGCCAGCAGCCAAGACCGCGGCTACACCTTC. The variable domain in full, completed from reference TRBV14 and TRBJ1-2, reads EAGVTQFPSHSVIEKGQTVTLRCDPISGHDNLYWYRRVMGKEIKFLLHFVKESKQDESGMPNNRFLAERTGGTYSTLKVQPAELEDSGVYFCASSQDRGYTFGSGTRLTVV.

This clonotype appeared many times. The V gene is TRBV5-1, the J gene TRBJ2-1; D is perhaps TRBD2 (5 bases). CDR1 and CDR2 (germline): SGHRS, YFSETQ. The CDR3 is made up of 16 amino acids. Trimming stripped 0 bases from V and 7 bases from J, with 17 bases between. The chain's CDR3 is CASSLESLPGKNEQFF. The CDR3 bases are TGCGCCAGCAGCTTGGAGTCCCTTCCGGGGAAGAATGAGCAGTTCTTC.

This clonotype has a count of ten or more. This chain connects TRBV7-2 to TRBJ1-3, with unresolved D. CDR1 is SGHTA, CDR2 FQGNSA, per germline. The ends were cut back, 1 base at V and 4 bases at J, with 11 bases in the middle. This CDR3 is built from 15 residues. CDR3 amino acids: CASSLGGPSGNTIYF. The CDR3 DNA reads TGTGCCAGCAGCTTAGGCGGCCCCTCGGGAAACACCATATATTTT. The full variable domain, completed using reference TRBV7-2 and TRBJ1-3, is GAGVSQSPSNKVTEKGKDVELRCDPISGHTALYWYRQSLGQGLEFLIYFQGNSAPDKSGLPSDRFSAERTGGSVSTLTIQRTQQEDSAVYLCASSLGGPSGNTIYFGEGSWLTVV.

This clonotype was observed at least ten times. The rearrangement links TRBV20-1 to TRBJ2-3; TRBD1 aligns across 8 bases. Germline assignment: CDR1 DFQATT and CDR2 SNEGSKA (reference sequence). Trimming removed 5 bases from V and 3 bases from J; junction bases left unmatched: 7. The CDR3 is 14 amino acids. The CDR3: CSAFLRQGTDTQYF. The CDR3 coding sequence is TGCAGTGCTTTCCTAAGACAGGGGACAGATACGCAGTATTTT.